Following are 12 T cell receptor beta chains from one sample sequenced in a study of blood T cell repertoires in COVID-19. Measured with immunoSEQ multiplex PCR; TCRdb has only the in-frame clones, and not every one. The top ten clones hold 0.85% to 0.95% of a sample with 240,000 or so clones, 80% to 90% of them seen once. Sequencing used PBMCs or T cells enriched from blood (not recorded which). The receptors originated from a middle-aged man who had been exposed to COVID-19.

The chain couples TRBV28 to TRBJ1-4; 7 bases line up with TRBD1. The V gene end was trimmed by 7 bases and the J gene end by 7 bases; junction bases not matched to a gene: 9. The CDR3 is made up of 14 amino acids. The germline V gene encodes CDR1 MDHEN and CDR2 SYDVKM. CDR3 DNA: TGTGCCAGCATGAGGGAAACAGGGGTTGAAAAACTGTTTTTT. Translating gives CASMRETGVEKLFF.

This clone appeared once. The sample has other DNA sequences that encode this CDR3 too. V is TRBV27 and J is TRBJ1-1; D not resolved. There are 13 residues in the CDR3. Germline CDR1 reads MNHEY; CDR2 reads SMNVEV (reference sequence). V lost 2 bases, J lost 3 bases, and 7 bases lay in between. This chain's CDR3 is CASSLREDTEAFF. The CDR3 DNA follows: TGTGCCAGCAGTTTACGCGAGGACACTGAAGCTTTCTTT.

The CDR3 loop reads CASSVRQGSYNSPLHF. CDR3 DNA: TGTGCCAGCAGTGTGAGACAGGGATCCTATAATTCACCCCTCCACTTT. The chain links TRBV6-1 to TRBJ1-6; TRBD1 matches 7 bases. CDR3 length equals 16 residues. The germline V gene has CDR1 MNHNS and CDR2 SASEGT. V was pared by 4 bases and J by 1 base, with 4 bases of the junction left unmatched.

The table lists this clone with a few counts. CDR3 sequence reads: CASSWGDGNEQFF. DNA of the CDR3: TGTGCCAGCAGCTGGGGGGACGGCAATGAGCAGTTCTTC. The chain carries TRBV7-9 and TRBJ2-1, with a possible D match to TRBD2 (6 bases). The germline gives CDR1 SEHNR, CDR2 FQNEAQ (reference sequence). The CDR3 loop spans 13 amino acids. Trimming stripped 4 bases from V and 6 bases from J, with 10 bases between.

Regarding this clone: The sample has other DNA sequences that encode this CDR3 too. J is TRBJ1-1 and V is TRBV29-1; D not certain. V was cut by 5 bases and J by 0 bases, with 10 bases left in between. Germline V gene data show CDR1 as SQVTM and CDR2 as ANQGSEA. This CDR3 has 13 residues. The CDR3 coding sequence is TGCAGCGTTAGAGGGCGGTTGAACACTGAAGCTTTCTTT. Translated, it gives CSVRGRLNTEAFF. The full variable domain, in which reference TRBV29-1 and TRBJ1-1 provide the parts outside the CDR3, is SAVISQKPSRDICQRGTSLTIQCQVDSQVTMMFWYRQQPGQSLTLIATANQGSEATYESGFVIDKFPISRPNLTFSTLTVSNMSPEDSSIYLCSVRGRLNTEAFFGQGTRLTVV.

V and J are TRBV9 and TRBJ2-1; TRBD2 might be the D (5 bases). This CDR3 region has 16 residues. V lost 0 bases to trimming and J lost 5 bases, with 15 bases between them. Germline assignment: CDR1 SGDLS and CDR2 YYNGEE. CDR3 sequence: CASSVAPGFLDNEQFF. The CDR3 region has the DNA TGTGCCAGCAGCGTAGCTCCGGGGTTTTTAGACAATGAGCAGTTCTTC.

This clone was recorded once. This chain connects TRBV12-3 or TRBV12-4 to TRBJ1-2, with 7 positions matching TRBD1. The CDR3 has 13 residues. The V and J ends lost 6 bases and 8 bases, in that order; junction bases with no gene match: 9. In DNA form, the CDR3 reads TGTGCCAGCAGCCAGACAGGGTGGCGGGGCTACACCTTC. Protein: CASSQTGWRGYTF.

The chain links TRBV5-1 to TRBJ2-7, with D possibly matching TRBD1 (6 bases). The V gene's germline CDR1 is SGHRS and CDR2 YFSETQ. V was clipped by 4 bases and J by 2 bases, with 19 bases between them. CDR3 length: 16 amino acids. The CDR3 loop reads CASSPEVLQGPYEQYF. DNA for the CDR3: TGCGCCAGCAGCCCCGAAGTCCTACAGGGACCCTACGAGCAGTACTTC.

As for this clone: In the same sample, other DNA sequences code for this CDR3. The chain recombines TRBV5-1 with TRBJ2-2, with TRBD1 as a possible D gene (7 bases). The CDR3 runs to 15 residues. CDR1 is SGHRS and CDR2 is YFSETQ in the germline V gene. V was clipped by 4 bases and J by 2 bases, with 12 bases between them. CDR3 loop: CASSRGTANTGELFF. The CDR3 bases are TGCGCCAGCAGCCGCGGGACAGCTAACACCGGGGAGCTGTTTTTT.

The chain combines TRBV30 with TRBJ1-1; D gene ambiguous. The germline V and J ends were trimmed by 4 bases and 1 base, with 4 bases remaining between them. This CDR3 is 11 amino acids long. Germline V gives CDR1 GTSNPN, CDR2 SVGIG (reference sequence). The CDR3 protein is CAWNWNTEAFF. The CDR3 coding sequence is TGTGCCTGGAACTGGAACACTGAAGCTTTCTTT.

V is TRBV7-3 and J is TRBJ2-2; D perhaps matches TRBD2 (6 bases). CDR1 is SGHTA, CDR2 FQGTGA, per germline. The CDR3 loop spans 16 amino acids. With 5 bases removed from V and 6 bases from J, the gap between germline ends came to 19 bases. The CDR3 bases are TGTGCCAGCAGCCGAAGTATAGCGGCAGAGTCCGGGGAGCTGTTTTTT. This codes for CASSRSIAAESGELFF.

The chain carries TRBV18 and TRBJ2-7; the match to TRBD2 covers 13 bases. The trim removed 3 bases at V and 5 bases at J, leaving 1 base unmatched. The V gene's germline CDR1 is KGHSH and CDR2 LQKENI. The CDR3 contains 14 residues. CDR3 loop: CASSPGLAGNEQYV. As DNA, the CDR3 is TGTGCCAGCTCACCGGGACTAGCGGGAAACGAGCAGTACGTC.